The 3 T cell receptor beta chains presented below share a single source sample, sequenced in a study of blood T cell repertoires in COVID-19. Data came from immunoSEQ multiplex PCR; TCRdb stores just in-frame clones and leaves some out. Here the sample spans approximately 250,000 clones, approximately 87% being singletons. The sample comprised peripheral blood. These receptors originate from a human donor in a cohort sampled during active COVID-19.

The chain carries TRBV2 and TRBJ1-2; D may be TRBD1 (6 bases). Trimming took 4 bases from V and 1 from J, leaving 7 bases between them. Looked up from germline, CDR1 is SNHLY and CDR2 is FYNNEI. The length of the CDR3 is 13 residues. CDR3 DNA: TGTGCCAGCAGTGGACAGGATAACTATGGCTACACCTTC. Translating it yields CASSGQDNYGYTF.

This rearrangement joins TRBV12-3 or TRBV12-4 to TRBJ1-2; no reliable D call. The CDR3 extends over 13 amino acids. The V and J ends lost 3 bases and 4 bases respectively, with 9 bases between them. This chain's CDR3 is CASSLERTYGYTF. The CDR3 region has the DNA TGTGCCAGCAGTTTGGAGCGGACCTATGGCTACACCTTC.

V and J are TRBV19 and TRBJ1-3; TRBD1 might be the D (6 bases). Germline V lookup: CDR1 LNHDA, CDR2 SQIVND (reference sequence). The germline V and J ends were trimmed by 4 bases and 0 bases, with 16 bases remaining between them. CDR3 length equals 17 residues. The DNA for the CDR3 is TGTGCCAGTAGTAAAGGCGCGGGGGCAAACTCTGGAAACACCATATATTTT. Its translation: CASSKGAGANSGNTIYF. Filled out from reference TRBV19 and TRBJ1-3, the complete variable domain reads DGGITQSPKYLFRKEGQNVTLSCEQNLNHDAMYWYRQDPGQGLRLIYYSQIVNDFQKGDIAEGYSVSREKKESFPLTVTSAQKNPTAFYLCASSKGAGANSGNTIYFGEGSWLTVV.